This record looks at one TCR beta chain sequence and its context. The sample comes from a study of CD8 T cells in Susac syndrome. This CDR3 region has 13 residues. Germline CDR1 SNHLY, CDR2 FYNNEI. V shed 2 bases and J shed 6 bases, with 8 bases lying between them. RNA totalling roughly 0.45 to 1 ug underwent reverse transcription with random hexamers. TCRdb reprocessed the immunoSEQ multiplex PCR reads via MiXCR and lists one record per CDR3 protein. The data show roughly 52,000 distinct CDR3 sequences, with 95% seen just once and less than 0.8% held by the top ten. This chain uses TRBV2 with TRBJ1-5; D is perhaps TRBD1 (5 bases). Sequencing used CD8+ T cells from PBMCs. The sequence derives from a human donor with Susac syndrome. CDR3 residues: CASSEWGGQPQHF. CDR3 nucleotide sequence: TGTGCCAGCAGTGAATGGGGGGGTCAGCCCCAGCATTTT.